Below are 10 T cell receptor beta chains sequenced from a single sample in a study of cytotoxic CD8 clonotypes in ibrutinib-treated CLL. Produced via immunoSEQ multiplex PCR; TCRdb's table is partial and in-frame only. The repertoire holds about 50,000 clones, 45% to 55% seen once, with around a third in the top ten. The material sequenced was PBMCs, taken after 12 months of ibrutinib treatment. These receptors were taken from a human donor with chronic lymphocytic leukemia.

The J gene is TRBJ2-3, the V gene TRBV11-3, with 7 bases aligning to TRBD2. The germline CDR1 and CDR2 sequences are SGHNT and YENEEA. The CDR3 runs 15 residues. Trimming cost V 1 base and J 2 bases; bases outside gene matches: 3. CDR3 residues: CASSLGAGHTDTQYF. Written as DNA, the CDR3 is TGTGCCAGCAGCTTAGGAGCGGGGCACACAGATACGCAGTATTTT.

The V and J genes are TRBV7-2 and TRBJ2-5; TRBD2 aligns across 14 bases. Per germline, CDR1 SGHTA and CDR2 FQGNSA. J was trimmed by 4 bases and V by 4 bases; bases with no gene match: 8. CDR3 size: 17 residues. The CDR3 nucleotides are TGTGCCAGCAGCTCTCAGGGACTAGCGGGAGAGGGAGAGACCCAGTACTTC. Amino acid sequence: CASSSQGLAGEGETQYF.

This sequence joins TRBV29-1 and TRBJ2-1, with 7 bases fitting TRBD1. This CDR3 spans 16 amino acids. The V gene's germline CDR1 is SQVTM and CDR2 ANQGSEA. Trimming cost V 6 bases and J 0 bases; bases outside gene matches: 11. CDR3 amino acids: CSVAGIQGSSYNEQFF. DNA of the CDR3: TGCAGCGTGGCCGGGATACAGGGGAGCTCCTACAATGAGCAGTTCTTC.

The J gene is TRBJ2-1, the V gene TRBV5-5, with TRBD1 as a possible D gene (6 bases). There are 13 residues in the CDR3. CDR1 is SGHKS and CDR2 is YYEKEE in the germline V gene (reference sequence). The V gene lost 3 bases and the J gene lost 10 bases, with 14 bases spanning the gap. Here the CDR3 reads CASSSQGFREQFF. The CDR3 region has the DNA TGTGCCAGCAGCTCCCAGGGGTTTAGGGAGCAGTTCTTC. Full variable domain (missing parts from reference TRBV5-5 and TRBJ2-1): DAGVTQSPTHLIKTRGQQVTLRCSPISGHKSVSWYQQVLGQGPQFIFQYYEKEERGRGNFPDRFSARQFPNYSSELNVNALLLGDSALYLCASSSQGFREQFFGPGTRLTVL.

The chain links TRBV5-1 to TRBJ2-7, with 13 nucleotides matching TRBD2. CDR1 SGHRS and CDR2 YFSETQ come from the germline V gene. With 4 bases clipped from V and 6 bases from J, the junction kept 7 bases outside the gene matches. CDR3 length equals 15 residues. The CDR3 nucleotides read TGCGCCAGCAGCCCGCGGACTAGCGGGAGCGCCGAGCAGTACTTC. Translation gives CASSPRTSGSAEQYF.

This clone was found a few times. The chain employs TRBV28 and TRBJ1-3, with D possibly TRBD1 on 5 matching bases. The germline V and J ends were trimmed by 6 bases and 0 bases, with 12 bases remaining between them. This CDR3 has 15 amino acids. Germline values: CDR1 MDHEN, CDR2 SYDVKM. The CDR3 spells CASSTADNSGNTIYF. In DNA, the CDR3 is TGTGCCAGCAGCACGGCGGACAACTCTGGAAACACCATATATTTT. Full variable domain (remainder filled in from reference TRBV28 and TRBJ1-3): DVKVTQSSRYLVKRTGEKVFLECVQDMDHENMFWYRQDPGLGLRLIYFSYDVKMKEKGDIPEGYSVSREKKERFSLILESASTNQTSMYLCASSTADNSGNTIYFGEGSWLTVV.

The chain is built from TRBV6-5 and TRBJ1-6; unclear D gene. V lost 5 bases, J lost 2 bases, and 4 bases lay in between. The CDR3 runs to 13 residues. Germline lookup yields CDR1 MNHEY and CDR2 SVGAGI. The CDR3 region has the DNA TGTGCCAGCAGTCCGCCCTATAATTCACCCCTCCACTTT. Amino acids: CASSPPYNSPLHF.

This clone came up a few times. This chain uses TRBV6-6 with TRBJ2-1, with TRBD2 identical over 11 bases. CDR1 and CDR2 from the germline V gene are MNHNY and SVGAGI (reference sequence). This CDR3 contains 16 residues. Trimming took 5 bases from V and 4 from J; bases not matched to a gene: 7. The CDR3 nucleotides are TGTGCCAGCAGTCAGTGGGTAGCGGGAGGGTACAATGAGCAGTTCTTC. Encoded protein: CASSQWVAGGYNEQFF.

This sequence joins TRBV19 and TRBJ2-4; D tentatively reads TRBD1 or TRBD2 (5 bases each). Per germline, CDR1 LNHDA and CDR2 SQIVND (reference sequence). CDR3 length: 13 amino acids. The V end was cut by 6 bases, the J end by 10 bases, with 16 bases between. The CDR3 loop is CASSRHLGVIQYF. The CDR3 DNA is TGTGCCAGTAGCCGACACCTGGGGGTGATTCAGTACTTC.

There are a few counts of this clone. The chain employs TRBV7-9 and TRBJ1-2, with D hard to call. The CDR3 has 13 residues. Germline CDR1 SEHNR, CDR2 FQNEAQ (reference sequence). Trimming took 3 bases from V and 8 from J, leaving 13 bases between them. CDR3 sequence (DNA): TGTGCCAGCAGCTTGGCCATCGCGGAAGGCTACACCTTC. Translation gives CASSLAIAEGYTF.